This T cell receptor beta chain was recorded in a study of T cell responses to AZD1222 COVID-19 vaccine. Regarding the study as a whole: Nearly half of spike-specific TCRs reportedly target unmutated variant regions.

Points on this clone: Its antigen remains unidentified.

The table came from immunoSEQ multiplex PCR; TCRdb's copy has only in-frame clones and leaves some out. The repertoire includes 110,000 to 150,000 clones, under 95% of them detected once, and 1.9% sits in the top ten. V lost 4 bases, J lost 2 bases, and 16 bases lay in between. From germline, CDR1 is SGHRS and CDR2 YFSETQ. The CDR3 has 16 amino acids. The TCR sequence derives from an adult who received the AZD1222 COVID-19 vaccine. Material: peripheral blood, obtained 28 days after the second AZD1222 dose. The chain recombines TRBV5-1 with TRBJ2-1; tentatively, D is TRBD1 (6 bases). The CDR3 is CASSDQQGSTYNEQFF. DNA for the CDR3: TGCGCCAGCAGCGACCAACAGGGTTCGACCTACAATGAGCAGTTCTTC.